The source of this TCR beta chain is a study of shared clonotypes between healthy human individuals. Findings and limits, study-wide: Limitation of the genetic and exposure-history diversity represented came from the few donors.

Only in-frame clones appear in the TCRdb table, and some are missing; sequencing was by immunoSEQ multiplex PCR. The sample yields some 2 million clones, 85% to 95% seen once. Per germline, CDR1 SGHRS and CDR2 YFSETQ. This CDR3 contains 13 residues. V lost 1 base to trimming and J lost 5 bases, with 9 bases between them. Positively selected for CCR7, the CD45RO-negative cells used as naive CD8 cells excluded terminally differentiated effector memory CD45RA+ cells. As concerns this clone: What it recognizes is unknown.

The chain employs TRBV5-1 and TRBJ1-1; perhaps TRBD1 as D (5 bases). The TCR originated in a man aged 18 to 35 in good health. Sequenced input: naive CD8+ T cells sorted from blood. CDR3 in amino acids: CASSLSRETEAFF. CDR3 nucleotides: TGCGCCAGCAGCTTGTCCAGGGAGACTGAAGCTTTCTTT.